These 22 T cell receptor beta chains share one sample of origin, sequenced in a study of cytomegalovirus exposure and HLA in healthy donors. Libraries were prepared by immunoSEQ multiplex PCR; TCRdb keeps only in-frame clonotypes and omits some of them. The repertoire has roughly 150,000 clones, approximately 88% of them found once; the top ten carry 3.3%. The sequenced sample consisted of PBMCs. The receptors were sampled from a woman younger than 35 in good health and CMV-seropositive.

This clone was picked up one time. The chain joins TRBV27 to TRBJ2-5; no reliable D call. Germline lookup yields CDR1 MNHEY and CDR2 SMNVEV (reference sequence). The V end was cut by 4 bases, the J end by 4 bases, with 10 bases between. This CDR3 is built from 13 residues. The CDR3 loop reads CASSSLTAETQYF. As DNA, the CDR3 is TGTGCCAGCAGTTCACTTACAGCAGAGACCCAGTACTTC.

The V call is TRBV7-3, the J call TRBJ2-3; TRBD2 is a possible D gene (5 bases). The CDR3 covers 14 residues. V was shortened by 2 bases and J by 4 bases, with 10 bases between the two germline ends. Germline assignment: CDR1 SGHTA and CDR2 FQGTGA. In DNA form, the CDR3 reads TGTGCCAGCAGCTTACGGGGTAACCCAGATACGCAGTATTTT. This gives the protein CASSLRGNPDTQYF.

The gene calls are TRBV2 and TRBJ2-2; D unclear. V lost 5 bases to trimming and J lost 6 bases, with 16 bases between them. Germline V gene data show CDR1 as SNHLY and CDR2 as FYNNEI. The CDR3 has 15 amino acids. CDR3 coding DNA: TGTGCCAGCAGTTTTCGCTCCTCCTATGCCGGGGAGCTGTTTTTT. Translating gives CASSFRSSYAGELFF.

The chain has TRBV7-9 and TRBJ2-7; tentatively, D is TRBD2 (5 bases). This CDR3 contains 14 residues. CDR1 SEHNR and CDR2 FQNEAQ come from the germline V gene (reference sequence). V dropped 1 base and J dropped 2 bases, with 9 bases sitting between them. CDR3 sequence: CASSLGAGPYEQYF. In DNA form, the CDR3 reads TGTGCCAGCAGCTTAGGGGCGGGCCCCTACGAGCAGTACTTC.

The chain joins TRBV15 to TRBJ2-2; D may be TRBD2 (6 bases). The CDR3 covers 15 residues. CDR1 and CDR2 from the germline V gene are LNHNV and YYDKDF (reference sequence). The V and J ends lost 1 base and 0 bases respectively, with 6 bases between them. CDR3 nucleotide sequence: TGTGCCACCAGCAGAGGGGACTCGAACACCGGGGAGCTGTTTTTT. It is translated as CATSRGDSNTGELFF.

The chain couples TRBV6-6 to TRBJ1-1; 8 bases match TRBD1. V lost 5 bases, J lost 1 base, and 6 bases stayed unmatched. The CDR3 spans 15 residues. Germline-derived CDR1 and CDR2 are MNHNY and SVGAGI (reference sequence). CDR3 sequence: CASSPPTGENTEAFF. CDR3 nucleotide sequence: TGTGCCAGCAGTCCCCCGACAGGGGAGAACACTGAAGCTTTCTTT.

The V call is TRBV7-2, the J call TRBJ2-3; TRBD1 aligns across 8 bases. Germline V gene lookup returns CDR1 SGHTA and CDR2 FQGNSA. The CDR3 runs to 15 residues. Trimming at V came to 5 bases and at J to 1 base, leaving 5 bases not matched to a gene. The CDR3 region has the DNA TGTGCCAGCAGCGCGTCGGGACAGGGCACAGATACGCAGTATTTT. Protein: CASSASGQGTDTQYF.

The table lists this clone with a count of one. V gene TRBV7-2 combines with J gene TRBJ2-7; no reliable D call. In germline, CDR1 is SGHTA, CDR2 FQGNSA. The V end lost 2 bases, the J end lost 6 bases, and 14 bases lay between the germline ends. There are 14 residues in the CDR3. CDR3 DNA sequence: TGTGCCAGCAGCTTAATCACTACTTTGGGCGAGCAGTACTTC. Translation: CASSLITTLGEQYF.

This clone was seen a handful of times. This rearrangement joins TRBV6-5 to TRBJ1-1; D gene unclear. CDR3 size: 13 residues. V lost 6 bases to trimming and J lost 5 bases, with 13 bases between them. Per germline, CDR1 MNHEY and CDR2 SVGAGI. Here the CDR3 reads CASSTEGWTEAFF. DNA of the CDR3: TGTGCCAGCAGCACGGAGGGCTGGACTGAAGCTTTCTTT.

The chain is built from TRBV5-1 and TRBJ2-7; 11 bases align to TRBD2. Trimming took 0 bases from V and 0 from J; bases not matched to a gene: 5. CDR3 length: 17 amino acids. Germline V gene lookup returns CDR1 SGHRS and CDR2 YFSETQ. CDR3 amino acids: CASSLVLAGASSYEQYF. In DNA, the CDR3 is TGCGCCAGCAGCTTGGTACTAGCGGGGGCTAGCTCCTACGAGCAGTACTTC.

CDR3 sequence: CAWSVPKRDSTDTQYF. The CDR3 nucleotides are TGTGCCTGGAGTGTACCCAAGCGGGATAGCACAGATACGCAGTATTTT. The chain combines TRBV30 with TRBJ2-3; TRBD2 matches 7 bases. CDR3 length: 16 amino acids. V shed 0 bases, J shed 0 bases, and the junction held 6 bases outside the gene matches. Germline CDR1 GTSNPN, CDR2 SVGIG (reference sequence).

The gene calls are TRBV6-6 and TRBJ2-7, with a tentative D call TRBD1 (6 bases). Trimming removed 2 bases at V and 4 bases at J, with 15 bases between. Germline CDR1 is MNHNY and CDR2 is SVGAGI (reference sequence). The CDR3 contains 15 residues. CDR3 coding DNA: TGTGCCAGCAGTTACAGTTCCAGGGGTGCTTACGAGCAGTACTTC. Translated, it gives CASSYSSRGAYEQYF.

V gene TRBV9 combines with J gene TRBJ2-2, with D possibly being TRBD1 (5 bases). CDR1 and CDR2 from the germline V gene are SGDLS and YYNGEE. The length of the CDR3 is 14 residues. Trimming cost V 3 bases and J 2 bases, with 8 bases left between them. CDR3 in DNA: TGTGCCAGCAGCGGACAGCCCAACACCGGGGAGCTGTTTTTT. It is translated as CASSGQPNTGELFF.

This clone came up a few times. The rearrangement links TRBV10-3 to TRBJ1-1; 9 nucleotides line up with TRBD1. This CDR3 comprises 12 residues. V trimming: 8 bases; J trimming: 8 bases; junction bases outside the gene matches: 6. CDR1 is ENHRY, CDR2 SYGVKD, per germline. The CDR3 sequence: CAIAGGQGEAFF. CDR3 in DNA: TGTGCCATCGCCGGAGGACAGGGGGAAGCTTTCTTT.

The rearrangement links TRBV30 to TRBJ2-1, with 8 nucleotides matching TRBD1. Trimming at V came to 2 bases and at J to 9 bases, leaving 6 bases not matched to a gene. The CDR3 extends over 13 amino acids. Per germline, CDR1 GTSNPN and CDR2 SVGIG (reference sequence). The CDR3 nucleotides read TGTGCCTGGAGTTTGGACAGGGTGGCTGAGCAGTTCTTC. Translation: CAWSLDRVAEQFF.

This clone has a single count. The rearrangement joins TRBV28 to TRBJ2-7; TRBD1 is a possible D gene (5 bases). This CDR3 is 15 amino acids long. Germline CDR1 MDHEN, CDR2 SYDVKM. Deletions cut 5 bases from V and 0 bases from J, with 14 bases between. CDR3 DNA: TGTGCCAGCAGTCCCCCTGGGGCTAGCTCCTACGAGCAGTACTTC. Translation gives CASSPPGASSYEQYF.

The chain employs TRBV7-3 and TRBJ2-2, with TRBD1 matching over 10 bases. The CDR3 runs 17 residues. Trimming at V came to 5 bases and at J to 5 bases, leaving 11 bases not matched to a gene. The germline V gene encodes CDR1 SGHTA and CDR2 FQGTGA. The CDR3 sequence: CASSPNPRTGGTGELFF. The CDR3 DNA follows: TGTGCCAGCAGCCCAAACCCCCGGACAGGGGGGACCGGGGAGCTGTTTTTT.

This clone occurred a few times. This rearrangement joins TRBV2 to TRBJ2-7, with 10 positions matching TRBD1. The CDR3 has 13 residues. V gave up 6 bases and J gave up 9 bases; unmatched junction bases: 8. Germline CDR1 SNHLY, CDR2 FYNNEI. The CDR3 loop reads CASSRTGGSRQYF. As DNA, the CDR3 is TGTGCCAGCAGCCGGACAGGGGGAAGTCGGCAGTACTTC. The full variable domain, completed using reference TRBV2 and TRBJ2-7, is EPEVTQTPSHQVTQMGQEVILRCVPISNHLYFYWYRQILGQKVEFLVSFYNNEISEKSEIFDDQFSVERPDGSNFTLKIRSTKLEDSAMYFCASSRTGGSRQYFGPGTRLTVT.

The chain combines TRBV27 with TRBJ2-3; a weak D match, TRBD2 (6 bases). Per germline, CDR1 MNHEY and CDR2 SMNVEV (reference sequence). This CDR3 has 14 amino acids. V lost 5 bases and J 14 bases, leaving 23 bases between the germline ends. CDR3 protein: CASSLTSGRGMRYF. DNA of the CDR3: TGTGCCAGCAGTCTCACCTCTGGGCGGGGTATGAGGTATTTT.

The V call is TRBV28, the J call TRBJ2-5, with 7 bases lining up with TRBD1. V shed 2 bases, J shed 1 base, and the junction held 4 bases outside the gene matches. The CDR3 spans 15 residues. Per germline, CDR1 MDHEN and CDR2 SYDVKM. The CDR3 bases are TGTGCCAGCAGTTTAGGTACAGGGGTCCAAGAGACCCAGTACTTC. This encodes CASSLGTGVQETQYF. Variable domain in full (rest from reference TRBV28 and TRBJ2-5): DVKVTQSSRYLVKRTGEKVFLECVQDMDHENMFWYRQDPGLGLRLIYFSYDVKMKEKGDIPEGYSVSREKKERFSLILESASTNQTSMYLCASSLGTGVQETQYFGPGTRLLVL.

The chain employs TRBV7-8 and TRBJ2-7; 10 nucleotides align to TRBD2. There are 17 residues in the CDR3. Germline CDR1 and CDR2: SGHVS and FQNEAQ. With 5 bases clipped from V and 2 bases from J, the junction kept 12 bases outside the gene matches. The chain's CDR3 is CASSANPAGTSAYEQYF. DNA for the CDR3: TGTGCCAGCAGCGCCAACCCCGCCGGGACTAGCGCCTACGAGCAGTACTTC.

The table lists this clone with a count of one. The chain employs TRBV30 and TRBJ2-2, with D possibly TRBD1 on 6 matching bases. CDR1 and CDR2 from the germline V gene are GTSNPN and SVGIG (reference sequence). This CDR3 spans 14 amino acids. Trimming stripped 2 bases from V and 5 bases from J, with 12 bases between. The DNA of the CDR3 is TGTGCCTGGAGTAAGGGGGTAGGGACCGGGGAGCTGTTTTTT. Its translation is CAWSKGVGTGELFF.